This T cell receptor (beta chain) was sequenced during a study of PD-1 and CTLA-4 blockade in melanoma (dated by TCRdb to the early 2020s). Some background on the complete study: The study compared how PD-1 blockade and CTLA-4 blockade affected the melanoma-reactive CD8 T cell response in patients with melanoma.

In the case of this clone: Its antigen remains unidentified. No quality values exist for individual bases; no much larger clone is one base distant.

From the cysteine up to the phenylalanine, the CDR3 has a length of 15 residues. The kept DNA is CDR3 alone, 45 bases in frame from the first base. Germline trimming amounts to 6 bases on V and 2 bases on J, with 6 as the count of junction bases outside the gene matches. CDR1 MNHEY and CDR2 SVGAGI are derived from the germline V gene. Library method: the immunoSEQ multiplex PCR assay. In TCRdb, the immuneACCESS table is reduced to in-frame sequences with V and J assigned. These tables do not hold every clone; where another copy was compared, an unresolved V gene accounts for under half, and the others remain unexplained. This sample comprises about 31,000 clones, about 88% of them detected only once. The ten most abundant clones make up around 6.7% of the sample.

The sample consisted of CD8+ T cells from peripheral blood, taken from a patient given anti-PD-1 treatment. Recombination joined TRBV6-5 with TRBJ1-5; TRBD1 matches 8 bases in the middle. The receptor was derived from a human donor with melanoma. The DNA sequence is given as TGTGCCAGCAGCCCAACAGGGGGGGGCAATCAGCCCCAGCATTTT. The translation is CASSPTGGGNQPQHF.